Following are 30 T cell receptor beta chains from one sample sequenced in a study of CD8+ T cells in alopecia areata. RNA was extracted and reverse transcribed into cDNA as the sequencing template. Only in-frame clones appear in the TCRdb table, and some are missing; sequencing was by immunoSEQ multiplex PCR. This table has 98,000 or so clones, 45% to 60% appearing once. The sequenced material came from NKG2D-low CD8+ T cells sorted from blood. These receptors were taken from a human donor with alopecia areata.

This clone showed up just a few times. The chain combines TRBV7-9 with TRBJ2-6, with 9 bases fitting TRBD2. V lost 5 bases, J lost 4 bases, and 12 bases stayed unmatched. Germline CDR1 is SEHNR and CDR2 is FQNEAQ (reference sequence). The CDR3 consists of 18 residues. Here the CDR3 reads CASSGTSPGLSGANVLTF. CDR3 sequence (DNA): TGTGCCAGCAGCGGGACTAGCCCCGGTTTATCCGGGGCCAACGTCCTGACTTTC. Looking up the rest from reference TRBV7-9 and TRBJ2-6 gives the full variable domain: DTGVSQNPRHKITKRGQNVTFRCDPISEHNRLYWYRQTLGQGPEFLTYFQNEAQLEKSRLLSDRFSAERPKGSFSTLEIQRTEQGDSAMYLCASSGTSPGLSGANVLTFGAGSRLTVL.

This clone was counted a few times. The CDR3 coding sequence is TGTGCCAGCAGGAGTGGACAGGGGTACACCGGGGAGCTGTTTTTT. This sequence encodes CASRSGQGYTGELFF. This chain connects TRBV28 to TRBJ2-2; TRBD1 agrees at 9 bases. The CDR3 length is 15 residues. In germline, CDR1 is MDHEN, CDR2 SYDVKM. With V trimmed by 6 bases and J by 3 bases, 5 bases remained unmatched. The full variable domain, with the rest looked up from reference TRBV28 and TRBJ2-2, is DVKVTQSSRYLVKRTGEKVFLECVQDMDHENMFWYRQDPGLGLRLIYFSYDVKMKEKGDIPEGYSVSREKKERFSLILESASTNQTSMYLCASRSGQGYTGELFFGEGSRLTVL.

The chain employs TRBV9 and TRBJ2-1; D gene ambiguous. Trimming pared 0 bases from V and 4 bases from J, leaving 5 bases between. This CDR3 region has 13 residues. Germline V gene data show CDR1 as SGDLS and CDR2 as YYNGEE. The DNA for the CDR3 is TGTGCCAGCAGCGTAGGACAATACAATGAGCAGTTCTTC. Residues: CASSVGQYNEQFF. Drawing the rest from reference TRBV9 and TRBJ2-1, the complete variable domain is DSGVTQTPKHLITATGQRVTLRCSPRSGDLSVYWYQQSLDQGLQFLIQYYNGEERAKGNILERFSAQQFPDLHSELNLSSLELGDSALYFCASSVGQYNEQFFGPGTRLTVL.

This chain joins TRBV5-6 and TRBJ1-1; the match to TRBD1 covers 9 bases. V lost 6 bases, J lost 0 bases, and 9 bases stayed unmatched. The CDR3 runs to 16 residues. Per the germline V gene, CDR1 is SGHDT and CDR2 is YYEEEE. The CDR3 protein is CASILQRDRVNTEAFF. The CDR3 DNA sequence: TGTGCCAGCATCCTACAACGGGACAGGGTGAACACTGAAGCTTTCTTT.

V gene TRBV19 combines with J gene TRBJ1-1; 9 bases are shared with TRBD1. Germline V gene lookup returns CDR1 LNHDA and CDR2 SQIVND (reference sequence). There are 14 residues in the CDR3. V lost 5 bases, J lost 2 bases, and 3 bases stayed unmatched. The CDR3 spells CASSPDRGNTEAFF. The CDR3 DNA sequence: TGTGCCAGTAGTCCGGACAGGGGAAACACTGAAGCTTTCTTT.

This sequence joins TRBV2 and TRBJ2-7; D is uncertain. The CDR3 has 13 amino acids. The germline V gene encodes CDR1 SNHLY and CDR2 FYNNEI. V shed 4 bases and J shed 2 bases, with 9 bases lying between them. This CDR3 is CASSGRSTYEQYF. The DNA of the CDR3 is TGTGCCAGCAGTGGGAGAAGTACCTACGAGCAGTACTTC.

The chain uses TRBV5-4 and TRBJ1-3; no firm D call. This CDR3 spans 15 amino acids. Germline V lookup: CDR1 SGHNT, CDR2 YYREEE (reference sequence). The V and J ends lost 1 base and 0 bases respectively, with 8 bases between them. Here the CDR3 DNA reads TGTGCCAGCAGCTTGTCTGGTGACTCTGGAAACACCATATATTTT. Its translation is CASSLSGDSGNTIYF.

The gene calls are TRBV14 and TRBJ2-1; D uncertain. Trimming took off 0 bases at V and 1 base at J, with 13 bases between the two ends. The germline gives CDR1 SGHDN, CDR2 FVKESK. This CDR3 comprises 17 residues. The chain's CDR3 is CASSQDPGRASYNEQFF. The CDR3 DNA follows: TGTGCCAGCAGCCAAGATCCGGGTAGGGCGTCCTACAATGAGCAGTTCTTC. Based on the CDR3 plus reference TRBV14 and TRBJ2-1, the full variable domain is EAGVTQFPSHSVIEKGQTVTLRCDPISGHDNLYWYRRVMGKEIKFLLHFVKESKQDESGMPNNRFLAERTGGTYSTLKVQPAELEDSGVYFCASSQDPGRASYNEQFFGPGTRLTVL.

The CDR3 DNA is TGTGCCAGTAGGAGGACTGCATCGAACACTGAAGCTTTCTTT. This sequence encodes CASRRTASNTEAFF. The chain uses TRBV19 and TRBJ1-1; no clear D gene. This CDR3 is built from 14 residues. Germline assignment: CDR1 LNHDA and CDR2 SQIVND (reference sequence). V was trimmed by 6 bases and J by 1 base, leaving 12 bases between them.

This clone has more than one count but fewer than ten. The chain employs TRBV2 and TRBJ2-2, with 7 bases matching TRBD1. The germline V gene encodes CDR1 SNHLY and CDR2 FYNNEI. This CDR3 spans 14 amino acids. V dropped 7 bases and J dropped 4; count of bases not matched to a gene: 6. The CDR3 loop is CASIEGAGTGELFF. CDR3 coding DNA: TGTGCCAGCATTGAGGGGGCAGGCACCGGGGAGCTGTTTTTT.

This clone was found a few times. This chain uses TRBV6-5 with TRBJ2-5; 8 bases are a match to TRBD2. The trim removed 2 bases at V and 3 bases at J, leaving 5 bases unmatched. The CDR3 runs 15 residues. Germline assignment: CDR1 MNHEY and CDR2 SVGAGI. The DNA of the CDR3 is TGTGCCAGCAGTTACGGTTTCGGGAGGGAAGAGACCCAGTACTTC. Translation: CASSYGFGREETQYF.

This chain connects TRBV5-1 to TRBJ2-5; D is unresolved. Deletions cut 0 bases from V and 2 bases from J, with 17 bases between. Per the germline V gene, CDR1 is SGHRS and CDR2 is YFSETQ. The CDR3 runs 17 residues. CDR3 DNA sequence: TGCGCCAGCAGCTTGGCCACCCACCTGGGAAGGCAAGAGACCCAGTACTTC. It translates to CASSLATHLGRQETQYF.

The genes are TRBV9 and TRBJ2-7, with D hard to call. V gave up 5 bases and J gave up 7 bases, with 19 bases separating them. There are 14 residues in the CDR3. The V gene's germline CDR1 is SGDLS and CDR2 YYNGEE. CDR3 region: CASSVGYGFGEQYF. CDR3 coding DNA: TGTGCCAGCAGTGTGGGGTACGGCTTCGGGGAGCAGTACTTC.

The J gene is TRBJ2-1, the V gene TRBV10-2; D unresolved. Germline V gene lookup returns CDR1 WSHSY and CDR2 SAAADI. This CDR3 is 11 amino acids long. V was clipped by 5 bases and J by 7 bases, with 6 bases between them. The CDR3, as DNA: TGCGCCAGCAGTATTTCAAATGAGCAGTTCTTC. As protein: CASSISNEQFF.

The CDR3 DNA follows: TGCAGCGTTCAACGACGGCACACTGAAGCTTTCTTT. Protein product: CSVQRRHTEAFF. The chain couples TRBV29-1 to TRBJ1-1; D gene unclear. Trimming stripped 5 bases from V and 3 bases from J, with 10 bases between. Germline V lookup: CDR1 SQVTM, CDR2 ANQGSEA. This CDR3 is built from 12 residues.

As DNA, the CDR3 is TGTGCCAGCAGCCCCAGCTTGGGCTACGAGCAGTACTTC. Its protein product is CASSPSLGYEQYF. This rearrangement joins TRBV7-3 to TRBJ2-7; D is ambiguous. The CDR3 extends over 13 amino acids. Trimming removed 5 bases at V and 3 bases at J, with 11 bases between. Germline values: CDR1 SGHTA, CDR2 FQGTGA.

The V call is TRBV13, the J call TRBJ1-2; no clear D. The CDR3 has 12 residues. Trimming shortened V by 9 bases and J by 3 bases, and 11 bases separated the two germline ends. Germline loops: CDR1 PRHDT, CDR2 FYEKMQ (reference sequence). The CDR3 DNA sequence: TGTGCCAGTAGGGAGCCCGACTATGGCTACACCTTC. It specifies CASREPDYGYTF.

The rearrangement joins TRBV9 to TRBJ1-2, with TRBD1 identical over 7 bases. V shed 4 bases, J shed 2 bases, and the junction held 17 bases outside the gene matches. The CDR3 runs to 18 residues. CDR1 and CDR2 (germline): SGDLS, YYNGEE. The chain's CDR3 is CASSLNPHRQGGNYGYTF. For the CDR3, the DNA is TGTGCCAGCAGCCTAAACCCCCACCGACAGGGCGGGAACTATGGCTACACCTTC.

The gene calls are TRBV9 and TRBJ2-7, with D possibly being TRBD1 or TRBD2 (6 bases each). The V end lost 0 bases, the J end lost 5 bases, and 15 bases lay between the germline ends. Germline V gives CDR1 SGDLS, CDR2 YYNGEE. This CDR3 contains 15 residues. As DNA, the CDR3 is TGTGCCAGCAGCGTAGAGGGGGGTCGGGTGGACGAGCAGTACTTC. It specifies CASSVEGGRVDEQYF. Based on the CDR3 plus reference TRBV9 and TRBJ2-7, the full variable domain is DSGVTQTPKHLITATGQRVTLRCSPRSGDLSVYWYQQSLDQGLQFLIQYYNGEERAKGNILERFSAQQFPDLHSELNLSSLELGDSALYFCASSVEGGRVDEQYFGPGTRLTVT.

This clone was detected a few times. Written as DNA, the CDR3 is TGTGCCAGCAGTTTATCCACACGGGAGGCTTTCTTT. It codes for CASSLSTREAFF. The gene calls are TRBV27 and TRBJ1-1; D is ambiguous. Trimming cost V 0 bases and J 11 bases, with 10 bases left between them. Germline loops: CDR1 MNHEY, CDR2 SMNVEV (reference sequence). The CDR3 sequence is 12 residues long.

This clone was counted a few times. The chain recombines TRBV5-1 with TRBJ1-4; 9 positions agree with TRBD1. The J segment lost 2 bases and the V segment lost 3 bases, leaving 11 bases of the junction unmatched. The CDR3 has 18 amino acids. CDR1 SGHRS and CDR2 YFSETQ come from the germline V gene. The CDR3 region is CASSWTSGTGNTNEKLFF. The DNA for the CDR3 is TGCGCCAGCAGCTGGACCTCCGGGACAGGGAACACTAATGAAAAACTGTTTTTT.

This clone has more than one count but fewer than ten. J is TRBJ2-3 and V is TRBV13; D call uncertain. This CDR3 spans 12 amino acids. Germline loops: CDR1 PRHDT, CDR2 FYEKMQ (reference sequence). The V end was cut by 5 bases, the J end by 0 bases, with 3 bases between. The chain's CDR3 is CASSQSTDTQYF. The CDR3 DNA reads TGTGCCAGCAGCCAGAGCACAGATACGCAGTATTTT. Variable domain in full (rest from reference TRBV13 and TRBJ2-3): AAGVIQSPRHLIKEKRETATLKCYPIPRHDTVYWYQQGPGQDPQFLISFYEKMQSDKGSIPDRFSAQQFSDYHSELNMSSLELGDSALYFCASSQSTDTQYFGPGTRLTVL.

This clone appeared a few times. The chain has TRBV4-1 and TRBJ2-5; D may correspond to TRBD1 or TRBD2 (9 bases each). This CDR3 comprises 20 residues. From germline, CDR1 is MGHRA and CDR2 YSYEKL. The V end lost 0 bases, the J end lost 5 bases, and 28 bases lay between the germline ends. The CDR3 DNA sequence: TGCGCCAGCAGCCAAGAAGGTTCGGCTAGCGGGACAGGGTTGGGCGAGACCCAGTACTTC. This codes for CASSQEGSASGTGLGETQYF.

This clone appeared a single time. At the DNA level, this CDR3 is encoded by other sequences in the same sample as well. The rearrangement links TRBV9 to TRBJ2-5, with 8 bases identical to TRBD2. The length of the CDR3 is 14 residues. Trimming took 2 bases from V and 5 from J; bases not matched to a gene: 5. CDR1 SGDLS and CDR2 YYNGEE come from the germline V gene. The CDR3 reads CASSVGLAGETQYF. DNA of the CDR3: TGTGCCAGCAGCGTCGGACTAGCCGGGGAGACCCAGTACTTC.

This clone was picked up one time. The chain couples TRBV27 to TRBJ2-6, with D unclear. CDR3 size: 10 residues. The V gene's germline CDR1 is MNHEY and CDR2 SMNVEV (reference sequence). Trimming removed 4 bases from V and 8 bases from J, with 0 bases in between. The CDR3, as DNA: TGTGCCAGCAGTTCCAACGTCCTGACTTTC. This gives the protein CASSSNVLTF. Full variable domain (rest looked up from reference TRBV27 and TRBJ2-6): EAQVTQNPRYLITVTGKKLTVTCSQNMNHEYMSWYRQDPGLGLRQIYYSMNVEVTDKGDVPEGYKVSRKEKRNFPLILESPSPNQTSLYFCASSSNVLTFGAGSRLTVL.

The rearrangement joins TRBV27 to TRBJ2-5; D unclear. Germline V gene lookup returns CDR1 MNHEY and CDR2 SMNVEV (reference sequence). Deletions cut 2 bases from V and 3 bases from J, with 10 bases between. The CDR3 consists of 14 residues. CDR3 protein: CASSLKAAKETQYF. DNA of the CDR3: TGTGCCAGCAGTTTAAAGGCAGCTAAAGAGACCCAGTACTTC.

The chain carries TRBV6-1 and TRBJ1-1; no clear D. The length of the CDR3 is 13 residues. V lost 2 bases, J lost 5 bases, and 9 bases lay in between. The V gene's germline CDR1 is MNHNS and CDR2 SASEGT. The CDR3 DNA reads as TGTGCCAGCAGTGAAAGCCCAATAACTGAAGCTTTCTTT. Its protein product is CASSESPITEAFF.

The chain couples TRBV5-6 to TRBJ2-5; 9 bases align to TRBD1. Germline CDR1 and CDR2: SGHDT and YYEEEE. V lost 3 bases to trimming and J lost 4 bases; unmatched junction nucleotides: 7. This CDR3 contains 15 residues. The CDR3 reads CASSWGQGLGETQYF. For the CDR3, the DNA is TGTGCCAGCAGCTGGGGACAGGGCTTGGGAGAGACCCAGTACTTC.

This clone was seen only once. CDR3 coding DNA: TGTGCCAGCAGTTCCCCGACTAGTTTCATATACGAGCAGTACTTC. Its translation is CASSSPTSFIYEQYF. V and J are TRBV27 and TRBJ2-7; tentatively, D is TRBD2 (6 bases). The V gene lost 4 bases and the J gene lost 4 bases, with 17 bases spanning the gap. The CDR3 is 15 residues long. Germline V lookup: CDR1 MNHEY, CDR2 SMNVEV (reference sequence).

This clone was picked up a small number of times. The genes are TRBV6-5 and TRBJ2-1; 11 positions agree with TRBD1. In germline, CDR1 is MNHEY, CDR2 SVGAGI. The length of the CDR3 is 15 residues. With V trimmed by 6 bases and J by 7 bases, 8 bases remained unmatched. The CDR3 nucleotides read TGTGCCAGCAGCCACGGACAGGGGGCAAGAAATGAGCAGTTCTTC. Translation gives CASSHGQGARNEQFF.